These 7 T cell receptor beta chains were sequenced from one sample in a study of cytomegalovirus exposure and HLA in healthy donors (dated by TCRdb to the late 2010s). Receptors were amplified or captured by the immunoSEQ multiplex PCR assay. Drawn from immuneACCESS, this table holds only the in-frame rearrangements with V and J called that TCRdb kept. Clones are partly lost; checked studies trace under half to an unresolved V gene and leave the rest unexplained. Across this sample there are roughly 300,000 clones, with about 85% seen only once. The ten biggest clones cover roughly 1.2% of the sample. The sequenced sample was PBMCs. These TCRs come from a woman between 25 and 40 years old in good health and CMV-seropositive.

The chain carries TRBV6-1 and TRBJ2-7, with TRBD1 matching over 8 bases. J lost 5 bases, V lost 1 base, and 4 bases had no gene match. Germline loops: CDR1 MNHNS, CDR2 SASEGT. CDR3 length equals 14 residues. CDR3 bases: TGTGCCAGCAGTGAAGGGACAGGGATACACGAGCAGTACTTC. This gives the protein CASSEGTGIHEQYF.

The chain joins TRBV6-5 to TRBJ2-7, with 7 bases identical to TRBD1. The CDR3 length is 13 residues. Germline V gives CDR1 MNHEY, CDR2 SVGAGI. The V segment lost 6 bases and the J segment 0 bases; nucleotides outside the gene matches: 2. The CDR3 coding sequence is TGTGCCAGCAGACAGGGGCACTCCTACGAGCAGTACTTC. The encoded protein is CASRQGHSYEQYF.

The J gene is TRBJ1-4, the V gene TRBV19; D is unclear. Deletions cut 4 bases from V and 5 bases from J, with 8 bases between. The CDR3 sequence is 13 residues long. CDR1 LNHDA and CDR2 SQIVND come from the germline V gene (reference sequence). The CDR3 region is CASSTSRNEKLFF. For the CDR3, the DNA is TGTGCCAGTAGTACCTCACGGAATGAAAAACTGTTTTTT.

CDR3 region: CASRSPPRSGGPTEAFF. CDR3 bases: TGTGCAAGTCGCTCCCCACCCCGGTCGGGGGGGCCCACTGAAGCTTTCTTT. This sequence joins TRBV12-2 and TRBJ1-1. TRBV12-2 is described as a pseudogene. The CDR3 consists of 17 residues.

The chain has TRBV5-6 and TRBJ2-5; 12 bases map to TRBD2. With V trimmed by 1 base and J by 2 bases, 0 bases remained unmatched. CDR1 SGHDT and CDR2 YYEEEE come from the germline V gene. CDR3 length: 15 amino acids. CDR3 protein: CASSLTSGGQETQYF. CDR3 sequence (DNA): TGTGCCAGCAGCTTGACTAGCGGGGGGCAAGAGACCCAGTACTTC.

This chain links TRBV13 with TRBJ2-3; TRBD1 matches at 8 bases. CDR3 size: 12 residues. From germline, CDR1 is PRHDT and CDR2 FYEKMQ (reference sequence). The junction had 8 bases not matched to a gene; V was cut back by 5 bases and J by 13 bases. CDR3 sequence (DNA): TGTGCCAGCAGCCCGGGACAGGCCTATAAGTATTTT. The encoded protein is CASSPGQAYKYF. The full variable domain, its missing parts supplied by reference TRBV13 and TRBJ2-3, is AAGVIQSPRHLIKEKRETATLKCYPIPRHDTVYWYQQGPGQDPQFLISFYEKMQSDKGSIPDRFSAQQFSDYHSELNMSSLELGDSALYFCASSPGQAYKYFGPGTRLTVL.

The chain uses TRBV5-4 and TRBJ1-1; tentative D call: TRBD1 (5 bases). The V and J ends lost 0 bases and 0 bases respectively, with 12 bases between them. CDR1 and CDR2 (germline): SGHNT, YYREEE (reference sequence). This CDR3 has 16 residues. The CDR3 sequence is CASSLGGRPLNTEAFF. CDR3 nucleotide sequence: TGTGCCAGCAGCTTGGGGGGCCGGCCCCTGAACACTGAAGCTTTCTTT.